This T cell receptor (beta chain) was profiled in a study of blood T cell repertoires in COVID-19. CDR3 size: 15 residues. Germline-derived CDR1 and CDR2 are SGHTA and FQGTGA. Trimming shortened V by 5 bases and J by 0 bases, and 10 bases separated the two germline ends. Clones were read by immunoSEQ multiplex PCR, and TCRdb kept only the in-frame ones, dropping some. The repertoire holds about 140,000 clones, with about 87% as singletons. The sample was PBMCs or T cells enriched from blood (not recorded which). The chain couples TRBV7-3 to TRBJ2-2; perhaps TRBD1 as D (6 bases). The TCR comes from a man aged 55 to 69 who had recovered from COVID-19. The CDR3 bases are TGTGCCAGCAGCAAGACAGGAGCGAACACCGGGGAGCTGTTTTTT. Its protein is CASSKTGANTGELFF.